This TCR beta chain is drawn from a study of radiotherapy plus CTLA-4 blockade in lung cancer. Assay: immunoSEQ multiplex PCR; the TCRdb copy retains only in-frame clones and omits some. Among some 60,000 clones listed, roughly four fifths were seen once. This receptor was taken from a human donor with non-small cell lung cancer who had a complete response to radiotherapy plus ipilimumab. The input for sequencing was peripheral blood, taken from a patient treated with radiotherapy plus ipilimumab.

CDR3 DNA sequence: TGTGCCAGCAGTTTTCAATCCGGGTCCAATCAGCCCCAGCATTTT. Its protein is CASSFQSGSNQPQHF. The rearrangement links TRBV28 to TRBJ1-5; the D is unclear. V was clipped by 3 bases and J by 3 bases, with 12 bases between them. The V gene's germline CDR1 is MDHEN and CDR2 SYDVKM. The CDR3 is 15 residues long.